The clone carrying this T cell receptor (beta chain) has a count of ten or more. CDR3 length: 12 amino acids. Germline CDR1 and CDR2: MNHEY and SVGEGT. V lost 5 bases to trimming and J lost 5 bases, with 9 bases between them. Carrying unique molecular identifiers, the cDNA also gained a universal primer site through template switching. In TCRdb, the 5' RACE reads were re-called with MiXCR into one record per CDR3 protein. The sample contains roughly 150,000 distinct CDR3 sequences, around 3.5% of which appear only once. This entry comes from a study of identical twins. The rearrangement joins TRBV6-2 or TRBV6-3 to TRBJ2-5; D gene unclear. Sequencing was performed on memory T cells sorted from blood. This TCR derives from a man aged 18 to 30 in good health. This chain's CDR3 is CASSPASETQYF. DNA of the CDR3: TGTGCCAGCAGTCCTGCATCGGAGACCCAGTACTTC.